Each of the 23 T cell receptor beta chains below was sequenced from the same sample in a study of T cells in Graves' hyperthyroidism and ophthalmopathy. TCR beta CDR3 region amplification was performed from RNA transcripts. The HTBI set primed first-round TCR CDR3 RT-PCR. From the multiplex PCR reads, TCRdb called clonotypes with MiXCR, one entry per CDR3 protein. Of more than 300,000 distinct CDR3 sequences listed, 14% are singletons. Sequenced material: blood. Receptor source: a woman between 55 and 75 years old with Graves' hyperthyroidism.

This clonotype was detected ten times or more. This sequence joins TRBV2 and TRBJ2-7; 8 bases map to TRBD2. The J segment lost 6 bases and the V segment lost 2 bases, leaving 9 bases of the junction unmatched. Germline assignment: CDR1 SNHLY and CDR2 FYNNEI. The CDR3 has 15 amino acids. The CDR3 coding sequence is TGTGCCAGCAGTGAAACGGTAGCGGGACCCCCCGAGCAGTACTTC. It is translated as CASSETVAGPPEQYF.

There are many counts of this clonotype. At one boundary the junction diverges from the germline segment, which might be a read error. The V gene is TRBV20-1, the J gene TRBJ1-1; no clear D. Germline-derived CDR1 and CDR2 are DFQATT and SNEGSKA (reference sequence). This CDR3 comprises 13 residues. CDR3 DNA sequence: TGCAGTGCGAGAGGGCCTGTGGGGACTGAAGCTTTCTTT. Encoded protein: CSARGPVGTEAFF.

This clonotype was observed at least ten times. The chain employs TRBV20-1 and TRBJ2-7, with 12 bases fitting TRBD2. Germline V gives CDR1 DFQATT, CDR2 SNEGSKA (reference sequence). The CDR3 totals 15 residues. Germline trimming cut 3 bases from V and 9 bases from J; bases unmatched to any gene: 12. This CDR3 is CSASLSGTSGSRQYF. In nucleotides, the CDR3 is TGCAGTGCTAGCTTATCCGGGACTAGCGGGTCTAGGCAGTACTTC.

The sample holds many counts of this clonotype. The chain recombines TRBV5-1 with TRBJ1-5; weak D call: TRBD1 (5 bases). From germline, CDR1 is SGHRS and CDR2 YFSETQ. The germline V and J ends were trimmed by 5 bases and 1 base, with 16 bases remaining between them. The CDR3 is 16 residues long. CDR3 in amino acids: CASRRDPSGSNQPQHF. CDR3 sequence (DNA): TGCGCCAGCAGACGGGACCCCTCCGGGAGCAATCAGCCCCAGCATTTT.

Of note for this clonotype: This may come from a read error, since a much larger clone is one base off. This chain links TRBV5-1 with TRBJ1-1; no clear D gene. V gave up 0 bases and J gave up 4 bases, with 10 bases separating them. CDR3 length equals 14 residues. Germline V CDR1 and CDR2: SGHRS, YFSETQ. DNA for the CDR3: TGCGCCAGCAGCTTGGGTTCAGAGAGCACTGAAGCTTTCTTT. It encodes CASSLGSESTEAFF.

The chain employs TRBV7-9 and TRBJ2-7; no clear D. This CDR3 is built from 14 residues. Germline V gene data show CDR1 as SEHNR and CDR2 as FQNEAQ (reference sequence). V was trimmed by 5 bases and J by 1 base, leaving 12 bases between them. The CDR3, as DNA: TGTGCCAGCAGCCAAGGAGCTGGATCCTACGAGCAGTACTTC. This encodes CASSQGAGSYEQYF.

This clonotype was picked up many times. This chain joins TRBV28 and TRBJ1-2; possibly TRBD1 for D (6 bases). From germline, CDR1 is MDHEN and CDR2 SYDVKM. This CDR3 spans 13 amino acids. V lost 7 bases and J 6 bases, leaving 15 bases between the germline ends. The CDR3 DNA is TGTGCCAGCAATTTCAGGGGTGGAAATGGCTACACCTTC. This sequence encodes CASNFRGGNGYTF.

This clonotype was seen many times. The germline gene is not matched at one end of the junction; a read error may be the cause. The gene calls are TRBV3-1 and TRBJ2-7; 9 bases match TRBD2. Per germline, CDR1 LGHDT and CDR2 YNNKEL (reference sequence). This CDR3 spans 16 amino acids. CDR3 sequence reads: CASRQGLAGPRYEQYF. CDR3 DNA: TGTGCCAGCAGACAAGGCCTAGCGGGACCTCGCTACGAGCAGTACTTC.

This clonotype was picked up many times. The chain employs TRBV28 and TRBJ1-6; a possible D gene is TRBD1 (6 bases). CDR3 length: 14 amino acids. Germline V gene data show CDR1 as MDHEN and CDR2 as SYDVKM. V was cut by 8 bases and J by 6 bases, with 14 bases left in between. Written as DNA, the CDR3 is TGTGCCAGCTCCGGCGGGGGGCCTAATTCACCCCTCCACTTT. Its protein product is CASSGGGPNSPLHF.

V usage is TRBV6-1 and J usage is TRBJ2-7, with D uncertain. V was trimmed by 8 bases and J by 0 bases, leaving 17 bases between them. Looked up from germline, CDR1 is MNHNS and CDR2 is SASEGT. This CDR3 contains 15 residues. CDR3 bases: TGTGCCAGCGGAAGAAGGGCCGCAAGCTCCTACGAGCAGTACTTC. As protein: CASGRRAASSYEQYF.

This clonotype was recorded a few times. The chain is built from TRBV19 and TRBJ1-4; TRBD1 might be the D (5 bases). The germline V gene has CDR1 LNHDA and CDR2 SQIVND (reference sequence). This CDR3 has 14 amino acids. Deletions cut 8 bases from V and 2 bases from J, with 12 bases between. The CDR3 region is CASRDQTTNEKLFF. The DNA for the CDR3 is TGTGCCAGTCGGGACCAGACTACTAATGAAAAACTGTTTTTT.

V and J are TRBV20-1 and TRBJ2-5; TRBD2 agrees at 9 bases. CDR3 length equals 13 residues. Germline assignment: CDR1 DFQATT and CDR2 SNEGSKA (reference sequence). V shed 6 bases and J 2 bases; nucleotides not matched to a gene: 4. The CDR3 protein is CSAKAGGQETQYF. The CDR3 DNA follows: TGCAGTGCAAAAGCGGGAGGACAAGAGACCCAGTACTTC.

This clonotype has ten or more counts. This sequence joins TRBV20-1 and TRBJ1-2; D uncertain. CDR1 is DFQATT and CDR2 is SNEGSKA in the germline V gene (reference sequence). The CDR3 extends over 13 amino acids. V was shortened by 3 bases and J by 3 bases, with 11 bases between the two germline ends. The CDR3 DNA is TGCAGTGCTAGTGTGGGGTCTGACTATGGCTACACCTTC. Residues: CSASVGSDYGYTF.

This clonotype was recorded at least ten times. The rearrangement links TRBV2 to TRBJ2-3; D remains ambiguous. The CDR3 has 13 amino acids. The V end lost 5 bases, the J end lost 0 bases, and 6 bases lay between the germline ends. Looked up from germline, CDR1 is SNHLY and CDR2 is FYNNEI. CDR3 nucleotide sequence: TGTGCCAGCAGTTCGGTTAGCACAGATACGCAGTATTTT. Residues: CASSSVSTDTQYF.

This clonotype occurred many times. J is TRBJ1-3 and V is TRBV3-1; 7 nucleotides match TRBD1. This CDR3 comprises 15 residues. Germline V gene sequence: CDR1 LGHDT, CDR2 YNNKEL (reference sequence). The junction had 4 bases not matched to a gene; V was cut back by 2 bases and J by 3 bases. The chain's CDR3 is CASSQRGGFGNTIYF. CDR3 nucleotide sequence: TGTGCCAGCAGCCAAAGAGGGGGCTTTGGAAACACCATATATTTT.

Many counts were recorded for this clonotype. J is TRBJ1-4 and V is TRBV10-2, with 9 bases lining up with TRBD1. CDR3 size: 15 residues. Germline values: CDR1 WSHSY, CDR2 SAAADI. V dropped 7 bases and J dropped 6; count of bases not matched to a gene: 9. CDR3 region: CASKNPGQGYEKLFF. The CDR3 nucleotides are TGCGCCAGCAAAAATCCGGGACAGGGTTATGAAAAACTGTTTTTT.

This clonotype was found many times. This chain links TRBV29-1 with TRBJ2-7; D is possibly TRBD1 (5 bases). The germline gives CDR1 SQVTM, CDR2 ANQGSEA. CDR3 length: 14 amino acids. The ends were cut back, 2 bases at V and 6 bases at J, with 17 bases in the middle. The CDR3 reads CSVERVGVEAEQYF. CDR3 sequence (DNA): TGCAGCGTTGAAAGGGTAGGGGTGGAAGCCGAGCAGTACTTC.

For this clonotype: A clone one base away is much larger, so this may be a read error. The CDR3 DNA reads TGTGCCTGGACTGGCGGGAGGTCGGGGACCCAGTACTTC. This sequence encodes CAWTGGRSGTQYF. This chain connects TRBV30 to TRBJ2-5; 8 positions agree with TRBD2. CDR1 and CDR2 (germline): GTSNPN, SVGIG (reference sequence). The CDR3 sequence is 13 residues long. The V gene end was trimmed by 4 bases and the J gene end by 7 bases; junction bases not matched to a gene: 8.

This clonotype came up a few times. The rearrangement joins TRBV27 to TRBJ1-3; TRBD1 agrees at 9 bases. V shed 5 bases and J 4 bases; nucleotides not matched to a gene: 6. Germline V lookup: CDR1 MNHEY, CDR2 SMNVEV (reference sequence). This CDR3 has 15 residues. CDR3 sequence: CASSHVQGAGNTIYF. In nucleotides, the CDR3 is TGTGCCAGCAGTCACGTACAGGGGGCCGGAAACACCATATATTTT.

At least ten counts were recorded for this clonotype. The V and J genes are TRBV20-1 and TRBJ1-5; TRBD1 aligns across 7 bases. CDR1 is DFQATT, CDR2 SNEGSKA, per germline (reference sequence). This CDR3 region has 16 residues. V gave up 1 base and J gave up 4 bases; unmatched junction bases: 10. Here the CDR3 DNA reads TGCAGTGCTAGAGGGCCGGGGGGACAGCTAAATCAGCCCCAGCATTTT. This gives the protein CSARGPGGQLNQPQHF.

This clonotype was counted at least ten times. This chain links TRBV19 with TRBJ2-7; D perhaps matches TRBD1 (5 bases). The germline V gene has CDR1 LNHDA and CDR2 SQIVND (reference sequence). This CDR3 is 15 amino acids long. V lost 5 bases and J 3 bases, leaving 17 bases between the germline ends. The CDR3 reads CASSWAGFQGYEQYF. CDR3 nucleotide sequence: TGTGCCAGTAGTTGGGCAGGGTTTCAGGGCTACGAGCAGTACTTC.

This clonotype was detected ten times or more. V gene TRBV2 combines with J gene TRBJ2-1; D gene unclear. This CDR3 has 13 residues. V was cut by 1 base and J by 9 bases, with 10 bases left in between. CDR1 is SNHLY and CDR2 is FYNNEI in the germline V gene. CDR3 sequence (DNA): TGTGCCAGCAGTGAAGATGAGTCTCTTGAGCAGTTCTTC. Protein sequence: CASSEDESLEQFF.

With respect to this clonotype: A much larger clone differs from this one at a single base, so this may be a read error. This rearrangement joins TRBV10-3 to TRBJ2-1; no firm D call. This CDR3 region has 13 residues. Per germline, CDR1 ENHRY and CDR2 SYGVKD. The ends were cut back, 11 bases at V and 0 bases at J, with 11 bases in the middle. The CDR3 region has the DNA TGTGCCGTCCAAGCGAACTCCTACAATGAGCAGTTCTTC. Translation: CAVQANSYNEQFF.